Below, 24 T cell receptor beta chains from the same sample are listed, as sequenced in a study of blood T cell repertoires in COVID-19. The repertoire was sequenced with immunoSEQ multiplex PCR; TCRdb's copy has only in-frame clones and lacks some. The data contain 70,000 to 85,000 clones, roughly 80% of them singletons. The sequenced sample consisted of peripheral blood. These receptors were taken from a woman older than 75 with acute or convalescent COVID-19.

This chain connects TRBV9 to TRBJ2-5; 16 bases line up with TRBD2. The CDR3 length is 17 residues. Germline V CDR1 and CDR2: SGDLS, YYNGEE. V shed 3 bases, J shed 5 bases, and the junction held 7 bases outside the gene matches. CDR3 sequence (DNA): TGTGCCAGCAGCGAGGGACTAGCGGGGGGGCTCGGGGAGACCCAGTACTTC. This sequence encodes CASSEGLAGGLGETQYF.

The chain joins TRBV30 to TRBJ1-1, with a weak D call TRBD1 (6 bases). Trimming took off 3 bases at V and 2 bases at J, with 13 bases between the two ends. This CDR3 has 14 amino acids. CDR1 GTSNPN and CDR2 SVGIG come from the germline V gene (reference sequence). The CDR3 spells CAWRIQGINTEAFF. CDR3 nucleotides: TGTGCCTGGAGAATCCAGGGGATAAACACTGAAGCTTTCTTT.

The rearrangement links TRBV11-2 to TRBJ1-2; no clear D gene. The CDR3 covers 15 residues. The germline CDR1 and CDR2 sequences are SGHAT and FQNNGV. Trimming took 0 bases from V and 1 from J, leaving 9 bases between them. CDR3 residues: CASSLEGSFNYGYTF. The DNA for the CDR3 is TGTGCCAGCAGCTTAGAGGGCAGCTTTAACTATGGCTACACCTTC.

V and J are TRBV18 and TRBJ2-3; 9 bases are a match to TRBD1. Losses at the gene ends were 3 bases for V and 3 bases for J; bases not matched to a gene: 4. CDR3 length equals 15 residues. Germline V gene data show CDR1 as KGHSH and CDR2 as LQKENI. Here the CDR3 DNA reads TGTGCCAGCTCACCGGGACAGGGTGGAACAGATACGCAGTATTTT. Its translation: CASSPGQGGTDTQYF.

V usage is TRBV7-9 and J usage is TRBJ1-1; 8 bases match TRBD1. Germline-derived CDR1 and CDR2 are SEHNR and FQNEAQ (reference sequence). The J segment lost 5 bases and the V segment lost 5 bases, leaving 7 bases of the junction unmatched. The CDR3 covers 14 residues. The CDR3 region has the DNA TGTGCCAGCAGCCCCAGGGGGCTGAGGACTGAAGCTTTCTTT. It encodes CASSPRGLRTEAFF. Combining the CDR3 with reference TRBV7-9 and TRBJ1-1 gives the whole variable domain DTGVSQNPRHKITKRGQNVTFRCDPISEHNRLYWYRQTLGQGPEFLTYFQNEAQLEKSRLLSDRFSAERPKGSFSTLEIQRTEQGDSAMYLCASSPRGLRTEAFFGQGTRLTVV.

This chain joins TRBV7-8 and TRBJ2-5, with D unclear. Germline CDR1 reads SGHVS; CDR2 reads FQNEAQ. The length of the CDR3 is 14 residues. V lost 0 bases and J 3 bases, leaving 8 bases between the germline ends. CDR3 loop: CASSLARVEETQYF. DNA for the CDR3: TGTGCCAGCAGCTTAGCACGGGTGGAAGAGACCCAGTACTTC.

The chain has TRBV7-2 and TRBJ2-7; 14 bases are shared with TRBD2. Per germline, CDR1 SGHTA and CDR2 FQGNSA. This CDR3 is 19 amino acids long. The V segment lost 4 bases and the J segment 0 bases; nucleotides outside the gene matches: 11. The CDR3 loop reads CASSYRTSGGSVPSYEQYF. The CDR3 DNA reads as TGTGCCAGCAGCTATCGGACTAGCGGGGGGTCCGTTCCCTCCTACGAGCAGTACTTC.

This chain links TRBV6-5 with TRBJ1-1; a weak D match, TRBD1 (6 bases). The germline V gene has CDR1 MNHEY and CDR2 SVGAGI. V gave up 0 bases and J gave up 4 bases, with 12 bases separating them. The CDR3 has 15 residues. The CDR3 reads CASSYSNAGATEAFF. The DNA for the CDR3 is TGTGCCAGCAGTTACTCGAATGCGGGGGCCACTGAAGCTTTCTTT.

The CDR3 coding sequence is TGTGCCAGCAGCCCTACAGGGGTTAATGAAAAACTGTTTTTT. This codes for CASSPTGVNEKLFF. V gene TRBV5-5 combines with J gene TRBJ1-4; 7 bases align to TRBD1. The V segment lost 4 bases and the J segment 4 bases; nucleotides outside the gene matches: 4. Germline CDR1 is SGHKS and CDR2 is YYEKEE (reference sequence). The CDR3 length is 14 residues.

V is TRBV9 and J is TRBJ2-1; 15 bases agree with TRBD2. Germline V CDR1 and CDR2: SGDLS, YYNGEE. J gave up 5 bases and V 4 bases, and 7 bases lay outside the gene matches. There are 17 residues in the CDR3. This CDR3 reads CASSLRTSGGANNEQFF. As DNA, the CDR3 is TGTGCCAGCAGCCTACGGACTAGCGGGGGGGCTAACAATGAGCAGTTCTTC.

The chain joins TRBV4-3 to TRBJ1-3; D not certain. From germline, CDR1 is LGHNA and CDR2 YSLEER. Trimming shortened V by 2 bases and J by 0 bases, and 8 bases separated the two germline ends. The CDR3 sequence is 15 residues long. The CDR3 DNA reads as TGCGCCAGCAGCCAAAAACTGATCTCTGGAAACACCATATATTTT. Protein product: CASSQKLISGNTIYF.

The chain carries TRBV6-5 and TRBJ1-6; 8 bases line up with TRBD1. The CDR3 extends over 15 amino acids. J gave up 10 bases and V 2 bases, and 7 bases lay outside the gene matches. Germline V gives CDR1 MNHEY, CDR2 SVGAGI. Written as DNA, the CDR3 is TGTGCCAGCAGTTACCAGACAGGGGTTAACTCACCCCTCCACTTT. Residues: CASSYQTGVNSPLHF.

CDR3: CASSTTDGGEKLFF. DNA for the CDR3: TGTGCCAGCAGCACGACAGACGGTGGGGAAAAACTGTTTTTT. The chain has TRBV7-9 and TRBJ1-4; D perhaps matches TRBD1 (5 bases). This CDR3 is 14 amino acids long. The ends were cut back, 5 bases at V and 8 bases at J, with 15 bases in the middle. Germline CDR1 SEHNR, CDR2 FQNEAQ (reference sequence).

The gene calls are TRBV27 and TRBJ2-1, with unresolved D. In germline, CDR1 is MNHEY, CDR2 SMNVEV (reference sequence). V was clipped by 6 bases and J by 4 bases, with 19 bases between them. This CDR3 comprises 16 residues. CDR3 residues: CASSITPGGGYNEQFF. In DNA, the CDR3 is TGTGCCAGCAGCATCACACCAGGTGGTGGGTACAATGAGCAGTTCTTC.

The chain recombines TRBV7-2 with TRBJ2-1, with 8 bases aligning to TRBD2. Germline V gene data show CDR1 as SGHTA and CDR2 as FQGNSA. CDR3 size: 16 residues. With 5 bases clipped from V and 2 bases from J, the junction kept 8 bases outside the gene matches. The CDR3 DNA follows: TGTGCCAGCAGCCCGAACCCAGCGGGGGCCTACAATGAGCAGTTCTTC. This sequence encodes CASSPNPAGAYNEQFF.

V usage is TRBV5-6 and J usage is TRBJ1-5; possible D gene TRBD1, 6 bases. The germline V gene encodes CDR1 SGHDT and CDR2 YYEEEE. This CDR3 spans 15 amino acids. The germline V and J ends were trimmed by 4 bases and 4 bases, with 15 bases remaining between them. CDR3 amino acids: CASSTRGRGNQPQHF. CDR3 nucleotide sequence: TGTGCCAGCAGCACCCGGGGGAGGGGGAATCAGCCCCAGCATTTT.

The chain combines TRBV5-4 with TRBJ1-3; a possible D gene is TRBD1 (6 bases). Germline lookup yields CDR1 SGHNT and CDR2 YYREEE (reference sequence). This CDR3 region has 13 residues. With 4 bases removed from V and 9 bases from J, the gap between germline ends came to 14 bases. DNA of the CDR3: TGTGCCAGCAGCCCCGGACAGAGGGGCACCATATATTTT. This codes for CASSPGQRGTIYF. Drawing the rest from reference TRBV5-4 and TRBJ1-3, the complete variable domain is ETGVTQSPTHLIKTRGQQVTLRCSSQSGHNTVSWYQQALGQGPQFIFQYYREEENGRGNFPPRFSGLQFPNYSSELNVNALELDDSALYLCASSPGQRGTIYFGEGSWLTVV.

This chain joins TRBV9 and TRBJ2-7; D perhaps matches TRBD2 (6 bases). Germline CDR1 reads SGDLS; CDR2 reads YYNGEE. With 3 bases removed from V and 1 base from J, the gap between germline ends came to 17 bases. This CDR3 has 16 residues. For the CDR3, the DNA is TGTGCCAGCAGCGGCCGGCCCACCGGGGGATCCTACGAGCAGTACTTC. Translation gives CASSGRPTGGSYEQYF.

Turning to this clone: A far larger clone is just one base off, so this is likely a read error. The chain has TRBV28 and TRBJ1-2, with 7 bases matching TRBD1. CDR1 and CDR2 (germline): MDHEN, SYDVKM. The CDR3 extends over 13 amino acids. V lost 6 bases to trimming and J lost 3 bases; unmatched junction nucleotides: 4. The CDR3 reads CASRSGTDYGYTF. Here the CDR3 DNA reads TGTGCCAGCAGGTCCGGGACAGACTATGGCTACACCTTC.

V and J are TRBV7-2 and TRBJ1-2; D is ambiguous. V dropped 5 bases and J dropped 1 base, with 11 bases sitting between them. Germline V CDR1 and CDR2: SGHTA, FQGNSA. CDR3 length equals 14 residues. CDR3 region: CASSPDTVNYGYTF. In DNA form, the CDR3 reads TGTGCCAGCAGCCCAGACACCGTTAACTATGGCTACACCTTC.

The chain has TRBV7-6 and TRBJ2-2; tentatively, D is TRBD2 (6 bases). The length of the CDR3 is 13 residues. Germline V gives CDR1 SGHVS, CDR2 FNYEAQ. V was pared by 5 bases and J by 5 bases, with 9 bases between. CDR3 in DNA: TGTGCCAGCAGCGAAGGGACTACCGGGGAGCTGTTTTTT. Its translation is CASSEGTTGELFF. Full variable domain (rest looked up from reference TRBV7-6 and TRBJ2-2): GAGVSQSPRYKVTKRGQDVALRCDPISGHVSLYWYRQALGQGPEFLTYFNYEAQQDKSGLPNDRFSAERPEGSISTLTIQRTEQRDSAMYRCASSEGTTGELFFGEGSRLTVL.

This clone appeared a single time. The CDR3 bases are TGTGCCAGTAAATGGGGGCCCAACACCGGGGAGCTGTTTTTT. Its protein product is CASKWGPNTGELFF. This rearrangement joins TRBV19 to TRBJ2-2; tentatively, D is TRBD1 (6 bases). V was clipped by 7 bases and J by 2 bases, with 11 bases between them. CDR1 and CDR2 (germline): LNHDA, SQIVND (reference sequence). The CDR3 sequence is 14 residues long.

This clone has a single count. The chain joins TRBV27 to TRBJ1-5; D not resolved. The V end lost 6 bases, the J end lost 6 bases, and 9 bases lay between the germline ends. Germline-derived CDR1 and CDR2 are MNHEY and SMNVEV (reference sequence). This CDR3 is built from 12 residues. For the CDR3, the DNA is TGTGCCAGCAGGCTTAGAGGTCAGCCCCAGCATTTT. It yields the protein CASRLRGQPQHF.

For the CDR3, the DNA is TGTGCCAGCAGCTTAATTCCAGGGGCCACTGAAGCTTTCTTT. Translating gives CASSLIPGATEAFF. The chain employs TRBV11-2 and TRBJ1-1, with D maybe TRBD1 (6 bases). Deletions cut 2 bases from V and 4 bases from J, with 11 bases between. This CDR3 comprises 14 residues. Looked up from germline, CDR1 is SGHAT and CDR2 is FQNNGV.